This TCR beta chain was obtained from a study of T cells expressing NK-cell markers. The length of the CDR3 is 12 residues. The V gene's germline CDR1 is SQVTM and CDR2 ANQGSEA. The authors generated TCR beta cDNA through 5'RACE template switching with UMIs. TCRdb reworked the 5' RACE reads into one entry per CDR3 protein, no DNA. The table lists about half a million distinct CDR3 sequences. The source material was blood T cells: a sorted CD56 or NKG2C T cell subset, CD4+ or CD8+ T cells, or bulk PBMC T cells (not recorded which). This receptor was taken from a woman aged 45-65 years in good health. The chain recombines TRBV29-1 with TRBJ2-1. CDR3: CSGRRSIDEQFF.